The clone carrying this T cell receptor (beta chain) was observed a handful of times. This specimen comes from a study of T cells in Graves' hyperthyroidism and ophthalmopathy. Study-wide context: Peripheral blood draws took place at initial diagnosis, ahead of any treatment.

This CDR3 is 16 amino acids long. V dropped 5 bases and J dropped 2 bases, with 18 bases sitting between them. Germline lookup yields CDR1 SEHNR and CDR2 FQNEAQ (reference sequence). RNA transcripts yielded amplified TCR beta CDR3 regions. HTBI primers were employed in a first-round RT-PCR of the TCR CDR3. Each CDR3 protein is one row after TCRdb ran MiXCR on the multiplex PCR reads. This table has about 400,000 distinct CDR3 sequences, 15% to 19% appearing once. The source of this sequence is a young woman with Graves' hyperthyroidism. Sequences were obtained from blood. This chain joins TRBV7-9 and TRBJ2-5, with no clear D. The CDR3 region has the DNA TGTGCCAGCAGCCCCGGTACTTTGGGGAATCAAGAGACCCAGTACTTC. This translates into CASSPGTLGNQETQYF.